This T cell receptor beta chain appears in the sequencing data of a study of identical twins. Points from the study as a whole: Twins shared out-of-frame alpha sequences with excess low generation probability. Conclusions relied on cross-sectional statistical analysis, not following the same donors.

Unique molecular identifiers were in the cDNA, with template-switch universal primer binding. MiXCR was run by TCRdb on the 5' RACE reads, yielding one entry per CDR3 protein. The sample records 200,000 to 250,000 distinct CDR3 sequences, more than 6.5% being singletons. This clonotype has a count of ten or more. Its antigen is still unknown. The sample was also reused in another study, on yellow fever vaccine responses in identical twins.

The sample comprised memory (CD45RO+) T cells sorted from blood. This receptor was obtained from a woman aged 18-29 years in good health.

CDR3 DNA sequence: TGTGCCAGCAGCGTATGGGCGGGAGGGGGAGAGACCCAGTACTTC. Translating gives CASSVWAGGGETQYF. The chain couples TRBV9 to TRBJ2-5; 9 bases fit TRBD2. V dropped 1 base and J dropped 4; count of bases not matched to a gene: 5. The V gene's germline CDR1 is SGDLS and CDR2 YYNGEE. This CDR3 spans 15 amino acids.